These T cell receptor beta chains were read from a single sample in a study of read filtering for tumor transcriptome and immune sequencing. One entry per CDR3 protein results from TCRdb running MiXCR on the reads. The table shows 85,000 or so distinct CDR3 sequences, with around an eighth occurring only once. Input material: a population of CD138-negative cells sorted from bone marrow. These TCRs come from a donor at least 40 years old with multiple myeloma. CDR3s include the opening cysteine and the closing phenylalanine or tryptophan. D genes are given only for firm matches. Only part of the rows carry a size: once, few, many, or a class if the clone is expanded.

j_gene,d_gene,abundance,v_gene,CDR3nt,CDR3aa
TRBJ2-1,NA,many,TRBV7-3,TGTGCCAGCAGCTTAAGTTATGGCAATGAGCAGTTCTTC,CASSLSYGNEQFF
TRBJ2-5,NA,NA,TRBV20-1,TGCTGTGCTCGAGGGTCTGCTGAGACCCAGTACTTC,CCARGSAETQYF
TRBJ2-1,TRBD1,many,TRBV6-5,TGTGCCAGCAGTTCACGCGGGACAGGGACGGATGAGCAGTTCTTC,CASSSRGTGTDEQFF
TRBJ2-2,NA,many,TRBV5-1,TGCGCCAGCAGCCTGGACAGTACCGGGGAGCTGTTTTTT,CASSLDSTGELFF
TRBJ2-2,TRBD2,few,TRBV7-3,TGTGCCAGCAGCCCCCGGGGGGACGGGGAGCTGTTTTTT,CASSPRGDGELFF
TRBJ2-1,NA,many,TRBV29-1,TGCAGCGTTGGAGGCCCAAGCTCCTACAATGAGCAGTTCTTC,CSVGGPSSYNEQFF
TRBJ2-6,NA,many,TRBV29-1,TGCAGCGTTCGAGGCAGCCCTAGCTCTGGGGCCAACGTCCTGACTTTC,CSVRGSPSSGANVLTF
TRBJ2-7,NA,few,TRBV5-1,TGCGCCAGCAGTGAGGCAGGGGTGAGCTACGAGCAGTACTTC,CASSEAGVSYEQYF
TRBJ1-4,NA,many,TRBV27,TGTGCCAGCAGCCCTCGGGATGAAAAACTGTTTTTT,CASSPRDEKLFF
TRBJ1-1,TRBD1,few,TRBV5-1,TGCGCCAGCAGCGGACAGGGGAGAACTGAAGCTTTCTTT,CASSGQGRTEAFF
TRBJ1-1,TRBD1,many,TRBV4-1,TGCGCCAGCAGCCAGGACCCGGGACAGCCGAACACTGAAGCTTTCTTT,CASSQDPGQPNTEAFF
TRBJ2-2,TRBD1,many,TRBV2,TGTGCCAGCAGTTTTCAGGGGGACACCGGGGAGCTGTTTTTT,CASSFQGDTGELFF
TRBJ1-1,TRBD1,many,TRBV9,TGTGCCAGCAGCGTAGGGGGACAGCTGAACACTGAAGCTTTCTTT,CASSVGGQLNTEAFF
TRBJ2-5,NA,NA,TRBV5-1,TGCGCCAGCAGCTTGGCCGTGGGACTGGGGGCGGCAGATACCCAGTACTTC,CASSLAVGLGAADTQYF
TRBJ2-1,TRBD2,many,TRBV15,TGTGCCACCAGCAGAGGACTAGCGAAGACCTACAATGAGCAGTTCTTC,CATSRGLAKTYNEQFF
TRBJ2-5,NA,many,TRBV2,TGTGCCAGCAGTCCCAGGGAACGGGAGACCCAGTACTTC,CASSPRERETQYF
TRBJ2-1,NA,many,TRBV20-1,TGCAGTGCTCCCCCGGGACGTGAGTTCTTC,CSAPPGREFF
TRBJ2-2,NA,NA,TRBV2,TGTGCCAGCAGTAGAGCAGGCGTGACCGGGGAGCTGCTTTTT,CASSRAGVTGELLF
TRBJ2-7,NA,few,TRBV6-2/TRBV6-3,TGTGCCAGCAGTCACCTCTACGAGCAGTACTTC,CASSHLYEQYF
TRBJ2-7,TRBD1,NA,TRBV5-4,TGTGCCAGCATCCTGGAGAGGGGCCGACAGGGGAGCTACGAGCAATACTTC,CASILERGRQGSYEQYF
TRBJ2-7,TRBD1,many,TRBV5-1,TGCGCCAGCAGCACCCCGGGACAGTCTGGCGAGCAGTACTTC,CASSTPGQSGEQYF
TRBJ2-3,TRBD2,few,TRBV30,TGTGCCCATAGCGGGGCTAGCACAGATACGCAGTATTTT,CAHSGASTDTQYF